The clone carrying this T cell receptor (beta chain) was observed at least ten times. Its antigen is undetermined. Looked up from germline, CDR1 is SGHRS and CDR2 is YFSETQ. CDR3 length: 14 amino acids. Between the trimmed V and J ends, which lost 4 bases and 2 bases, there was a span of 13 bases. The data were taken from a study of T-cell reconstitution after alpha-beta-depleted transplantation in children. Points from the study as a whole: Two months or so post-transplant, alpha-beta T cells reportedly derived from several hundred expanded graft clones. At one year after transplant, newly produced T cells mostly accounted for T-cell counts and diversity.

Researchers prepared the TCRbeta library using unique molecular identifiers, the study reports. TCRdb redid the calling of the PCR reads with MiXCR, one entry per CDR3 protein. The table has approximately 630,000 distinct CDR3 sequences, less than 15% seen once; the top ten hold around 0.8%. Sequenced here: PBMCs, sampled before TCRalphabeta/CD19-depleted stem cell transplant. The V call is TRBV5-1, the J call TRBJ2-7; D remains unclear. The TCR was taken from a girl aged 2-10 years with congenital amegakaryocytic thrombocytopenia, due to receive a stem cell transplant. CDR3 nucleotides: TGCGCCAGCAGCGTGGACGGTAATGCCTACGAGCAGTACTTC. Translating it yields CASSVDGNAYEQYF.